This TCR beta chain was obtained from a study of cytomegalovirus exposure and HLA in healthy donors. Study-wide context: About 85 million unique TCRs from HLA-typed donors were held in an early release of data. Most donors, about 77% of approximately 400 genotyped, fell in the Caucasian-associated ancestry cluster. Overall study findings and caveats: Differences between HLA loci emerged in a later analysis of TCR association rates, with DRB1 most and HLA-C fewest.

The PCR had 60 Vbeta and 13 Jbeta primers. Repertoires were generated with immunoSEQ multiplex PCR, while TCRdb's copy carries only in-frame clones and drops some. The sample contains 200,000 or so clones, around 83% of which appear only once. About this clone: Its target is not known.

The CDR3 runs to 13 residues. Trimming left V 7 bases short and J 4 bases short, with 11 bases between. Germline V gene data show CDR1 as MNHEY and CDR2 as SVGAGI. This chain connects TRBV6-5 to TRBJ2-1; D might be TRBD1 (5 bases). The sequenced sample was PBMCs. The receptor was derived from a woman between 50 and 59 years old in good health and CMV-seropositive. DNA of the CDR3: TGTGCCAGCACAGGGCCCCTATACAATGAGCAGTTCTTC. Translating it yields CASTGPLYNEQFF.